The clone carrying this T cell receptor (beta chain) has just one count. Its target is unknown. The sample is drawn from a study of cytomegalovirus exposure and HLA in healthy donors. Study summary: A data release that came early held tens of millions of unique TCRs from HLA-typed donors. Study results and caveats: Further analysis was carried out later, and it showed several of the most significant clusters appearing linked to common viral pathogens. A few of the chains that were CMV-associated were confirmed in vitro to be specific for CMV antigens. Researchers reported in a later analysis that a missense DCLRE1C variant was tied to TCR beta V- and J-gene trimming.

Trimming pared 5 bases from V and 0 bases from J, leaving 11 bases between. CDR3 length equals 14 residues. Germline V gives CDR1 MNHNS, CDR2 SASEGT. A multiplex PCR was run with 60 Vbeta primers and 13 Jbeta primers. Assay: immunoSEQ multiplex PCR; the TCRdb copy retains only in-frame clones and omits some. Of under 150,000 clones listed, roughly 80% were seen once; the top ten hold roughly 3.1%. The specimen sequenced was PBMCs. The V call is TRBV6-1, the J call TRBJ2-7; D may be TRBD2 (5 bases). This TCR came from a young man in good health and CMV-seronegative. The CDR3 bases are TGTGCCAGCAGTCCGCGGACTGACTCCTACGAGCAGTACTTC. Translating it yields CASSPRTDSYEQYF.